This is a list of T cell receptor beta chains from one sample in a study of regulatory T cells in long-lasting Graves disease. In TCRdb, the multiplex PCR reads were re-called with MiXCR into one record per CDR3 protein. The sample shows over 500,000 distinct CDR3 sequences, about 15% of them seen only once. These sequences were also reported in another study, on T cells in Graves' hyperthyroidism and ophthalmopathy.

Sequencing used peripheral blood mononuclear cells (PBMCs), obtained at new diagnosis, from a patient treated with antithyroid drugs. These receptors were obtained from a woman in her 30s with Graves disease. Both conserved end residues are part of each CDR3. The order of the fields is D gene, V gene, J gene, clone size, CDR3 DNA, CDR3 protein. The D gene is left open where the match is weak. Size tells how often a clone was seen (once, few, many) or the class of an expanded clone, and some rows leave it out.

>.|TRBV3-1|TRBJ2-3|few
TGTGCCAGCAGCCAGGCAGAAGATACGCAGTATTTT
CASSQAEDTQYF
>TRBD2|TRBV28|TRBJ2-2|many
TGTGCCAGCAGGCCGGGACTAGCGGGCACCGGGGAGCTGTTTTTT
CASRPGLAGTGELFF
>.|TRBV6-5|TRBJ2-1|few
TGTGCCAGCAGTTACTCGGGCTACTATGTTCGCCGTGATAGGGATGAGCAGTTCTTC
CASSYSGYYVRRDRDEQFF
>.|TRBV5-1|TRBJ2-1|.
TGCGCCAGCAGCTTGGAGGTCCCCTACAATGAGCAGTTCTTC
CASSLEVPYNEQFF
>.|TRBV30|TRBJ1-1|many
TGTGCCTGGAGTAAGTCAAGGAAATTTCGTGTGGGCACTGAAGCTTTCTTT
CAWSKSRKFRVGTEAFF
>.|TRBV12-3/TRBV12-4|TRBJ1-2|many
TGTGCCACAGGGGCAGGGGCAGGGGGCTACACCTTC
CATGAGAGGYTF
>.|TRBV6-1|TRBJ1-1|many
TGTGCCGCGCGACGGACGGCGATGAACACTGAAGCTTTCTTT
CAARRTAMNTEAFF
>.|TRBV6-1|TRBJ1-1|many
TGTGCCAGCAGTGAACCAGGGCAGCCTAAGAACACTGAAGCTTTCTTT
CASSEPGQPKNTEAFF
>TRBD1|TRBV12-3/TRBV12-4|TRBJ2-3|many
TGTGCCAGCAGTCCTCAACCGGGACAGGGGGCGCGAGATACGCAGTATTTT
CASSPQPGQGARDTQYF
>.|TRBV20-1|TRBJ2-1|.
TGCAGTGCTAGAGGAGGGCCGAGTTATCATCATGAGCAGTTCTTC
CSARGGPSYHHEQFF
>TRBD2|TRBV6-1|TRBJ2-7|.
TGTGCCTCCAGCGTTATGAGCGGGATTGGCGAGCAGTACTTC
CASSVMSGIGEQYF
>.|TRBV13|TRBJ1-2|many
TGTGCCAGCAGCTTAGGGACCGATGGCTACACCTTC
CASSLGTDGYTF
>.|TRBV2|TRBJ2-5|many
TGTGCCAGCAGCGTACGCGGGGAGACCCAGTACTTC
CASSVRGETQYF
>TRBD1|TRBV2|TRBJ1-1|.
TGTGCCAGCAGTGTCTTGGGGCGTGGGACAGGGAACACTGAAGCTTTCTTT
CASSVLGRGTGNTEAFF
>.|TRBV7-8|TRBJ1-5|many
TGTGCCAGCAGCTTAGTATCCGGGGGCAATCAGCCCCAGCATTTT
CASSLVSGGNQPQHF
>TRBD1|TRBV7-9|TRBJ1-2|.
TGTGCCAGCAGTTCTCCAAATCGGGACAGGGGTGGCTACACCTTC
CASSSPNRDRGGYTF
>.|TRBV12-3/TRBV12-4|TRBJ2-7|.
TGTGCCAGCAGTCAGGTGGGTCGGCCCTACGAGCAGTACTTC
CASSQVGRPYEQYF
>.|TRBV6-4|TRBJ2-2|few
TGTGCCAGCAGTGACCAATTTTCCACCGGGGAGCTGTTTTTT
CASSDQFSTGELFF
>TRBD1|TRBV5-5|TRBJ1-5|many
TGTGCCAGCAACACCGGGACAGGGATCGAGCCCCAGCATTTT
CASNTGTGIEPQHF
>.|TRBV5-1|TRBJ1-2|.
TGCGCCAGCAGCCCTGACAGCGGCCCTAACTATGGCTACACCTTC
CASSPDSGPNYGYTF
>.|TRBV19|TRBJ2-4|few
TGTGCCAGTAGTATTGGGGGCAGCGGGGCCAAAAACATTCAGTACTTC
CASSIGGSGAKNIQYF
>.|TRBV15|TRBJ2-5|few
TGTGCCACCAGCAGAGACCCGCGGGCCTACCAAGAGACCCAGTACTTC
CATSRDPRAYQETQYF
>.|TRBV6-1|TRBJ1-1|many
TGTGCCAGCAGTGAAGCGATGGGACAAACCGAAGCTTTCTTT
CASSEAMGQTEAFF
>.|TRBV4-1|TRBJ1-1|.
TGCGCCAGCAGCCTAAGGGGGGGGAGACCGAACACTGAAGCTTTCTTT
CASSLRGGRPNTEAFF
>TRBD1|TRBV14|TRBJ1-2|few
TGTGCCAGCAGCCAAGTAACAGGGGGCGACTATGGCTACACCTTC
CASSQVTGGDYGYTF
>.|TRBV14|TRBJ1-2|.
TGTGCCAGCAGCCAAGAAAGGTGGGAGCGGCCGCGCGGCTACACCTTC
CASSQERWERPRGYTF
>TRBD2|TRBV5-1|TRBJ2-1|many
TGCGCCAGCAGCTTGGACCCTAGCGGGTACAATGAGCAGTTCTTC
CASSLDPSGYNEQFF
>.|TRBV10-3|TRBJ2-3|many
TGTGCCATCAGGTTGAGCCCCACAGATACGCAGTATTTT
CAIRLSPTDTQYF